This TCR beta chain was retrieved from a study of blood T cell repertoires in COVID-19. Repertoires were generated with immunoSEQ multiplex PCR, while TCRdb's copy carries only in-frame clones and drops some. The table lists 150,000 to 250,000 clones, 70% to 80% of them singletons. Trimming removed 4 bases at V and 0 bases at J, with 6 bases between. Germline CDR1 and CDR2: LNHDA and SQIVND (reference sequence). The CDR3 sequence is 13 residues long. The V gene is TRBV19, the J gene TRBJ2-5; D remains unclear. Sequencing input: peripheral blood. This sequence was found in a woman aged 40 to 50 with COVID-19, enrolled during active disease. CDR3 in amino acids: CASSNRDQETQYF. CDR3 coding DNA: TGTGCCAGTAGTAACCGGGACCAAGAGACCCAGTACTTC.